One and the same sample provided the 7 T cell receptor beta chains below, sequenced in a study of a mutant IDH1 vaccine in newly diagnosed glioma. Only in-frame clones appear in the TCRdb table, and some are missing; sequencing was by immunoSEQ multiplex PCR. The repertoire holds roughly 60,000 clones, with under 85% as singletons. Time point given: week 11, during vaccination. Alongside topical imiquimod, each dose of vaccine comprised 300 ug of mutant IDH1 20-mer peptide. These receptors lack a known antigen. The sample in question was PBMCs, obtained from a glioma patient whose treatment included an IDH1 peptide vaccine. These receptors were collected from a man in his thirties or forties with glioma.

This chain joins TRBV5-1 and TRBJ2-3; 8 bases agree with TRBD2. Germline V CDR1 and CDR2: SGHRS, YFSETQ. After removal of 2 bases from V and 11 bases from J, the junction contained 4 bases not matched to a gene. CDR3 length equals 12 residues. The CDR3 coding sequence is TGCGCCAGCAGCTTCAACAGCGGGGGGCAGTATTTT. Translating gives CASSFNSGGQYF.

The rearrangement joins TRBV5-6 to TRBJ2-1; TRBD2 aligns across 7 bases. V was pared by 4 bases and J by 0 bases, with 4 bases of the junction left unmatched. CDR3 length equals 15 residues. In germline, CDR1 is SGHDT, CDR2 YYEEEE. CDR3 region: CASSPAGSSYNEQFF. The CDR3 DNA reads TGTGCCAGCAGCCCAGCGGGGAGCTCCTACAATGAGCAGTTCTTC.

The gene calls are TRBV2 and TRBJ1-5; perhaps TRBD1 as D (6 bases). Looked up from germline, CDR1 is SNHLY and CDR2 is FYNNEI. The CDR3 length is 13 residues. V lost 4 bases and J lost 6, with 10 bases in between. As DNA, the CDR3 is TGTGCCAGCAGTGCAGGGGAGGGTCAGCCCCAGCATTTT. Its protein is CASSAGEGQPQHF.

This chain uses TRBV27 with TRBJ1-2; D unresolved. The CDR3 consists of 12 residues. Per germline, CDR1 MNHEY and CDR2 SMNVEV (reference sequence). Trimming took 2 bases from V and 5 from J, leaving 6 bases between them. The CDR3 DNA reads TGTGCCAGCAGTTTAAACGGATATGGCTACACCTTC. Translated, it gives CASSLNGYGYTF.

J is TRBJ2-1 and V is TRBV18, with TRBD1 identical over 8 bases. Trimming at V came to 3 bases and at J to 4 bases, leaving 11 bases not matched to a gene. Germline CDR1 is KGHSH and CDR2 is LQKENI. CDR3 length equals 17 residues. CDR3 in DNA: TGTGCCAGCTCACCGATGCCAGGGGGCGATGTGTACAATGAGCAGTTCTTC. It yields the protein CASSPMPGGDVYNEQFF.

This clone came up a few times. The chain combines TRBV29-1 with TRBJ1-6; D remains unclear. The V gene's germline CDR1 is SQVTM and CDR2 ANQGSEA. The ends were cut back, 3 bases at V and 14 bases at J, with 11 bases in the middle. CDR3 length equals 11 residues. The CDR3 loop reads CSVEKGGALHF. The CDR3 DNA sequence: TGCAGCGTTGAGAAGGGAGGTGCCCTCCACTTT.

The CDR3 bases are TGCGCCAGCAGCAAGGAATCAGGGATTGGGGCCTACAATGAGCAGTTCTTC. Translated: CASSKESGIGAYNEQFF. J is TRBJ2-1 and V is TRBV5-1, with D possibly TRBD1 on 5 matching bases. CDR3 length: 17 amino acids. In germline, CDR1 is SGHRS, CDR2 YFSETQ. V was clipped by 4 bases and J by 2 bases, with 19 bases between them.